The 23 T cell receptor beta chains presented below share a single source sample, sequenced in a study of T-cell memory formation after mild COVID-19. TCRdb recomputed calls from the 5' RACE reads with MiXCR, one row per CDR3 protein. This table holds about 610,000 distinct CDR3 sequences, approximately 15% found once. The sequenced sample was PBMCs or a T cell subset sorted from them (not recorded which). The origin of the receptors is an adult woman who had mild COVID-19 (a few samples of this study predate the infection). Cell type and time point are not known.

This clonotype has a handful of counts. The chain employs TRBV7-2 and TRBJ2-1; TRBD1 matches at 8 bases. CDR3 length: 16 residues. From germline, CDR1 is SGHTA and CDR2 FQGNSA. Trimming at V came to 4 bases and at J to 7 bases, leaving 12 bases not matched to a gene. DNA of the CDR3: TGTGCCAGCAGCTCCAATGACAGGGGTTTAGGGAATGAGCAGTTCTTC. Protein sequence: CASSSNDRGLGNEQFF.

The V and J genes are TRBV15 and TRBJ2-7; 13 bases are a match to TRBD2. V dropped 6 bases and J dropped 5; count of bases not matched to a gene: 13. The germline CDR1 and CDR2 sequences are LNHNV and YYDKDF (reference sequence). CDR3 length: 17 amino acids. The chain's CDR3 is CATRPGTSGIFSHEQYF. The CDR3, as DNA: TGTGCCACCAGACCCGGGACTAGCGGGATTTTTAGTCACGAGCAGTACTTC.

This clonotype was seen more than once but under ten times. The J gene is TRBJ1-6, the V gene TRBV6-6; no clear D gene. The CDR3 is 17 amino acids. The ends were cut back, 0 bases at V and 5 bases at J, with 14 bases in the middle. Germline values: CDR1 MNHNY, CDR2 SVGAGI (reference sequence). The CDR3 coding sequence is TGTGCCAGCAGTTACTCGAGCCCCGGAGCCCATAATTCACCCCTCCACTTT. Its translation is CASSYSSPGAHNSPLHF.

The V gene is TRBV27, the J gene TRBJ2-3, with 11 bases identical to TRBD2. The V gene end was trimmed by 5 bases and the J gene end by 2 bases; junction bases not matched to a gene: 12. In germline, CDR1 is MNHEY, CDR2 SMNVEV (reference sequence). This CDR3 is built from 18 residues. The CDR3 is CASSLSPGTSGLTDTQYF. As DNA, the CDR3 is TGTGCCAGCAGTCTAAGCCCCGGGACTAGCGGACTCACAGATACGCAGTATTTT.

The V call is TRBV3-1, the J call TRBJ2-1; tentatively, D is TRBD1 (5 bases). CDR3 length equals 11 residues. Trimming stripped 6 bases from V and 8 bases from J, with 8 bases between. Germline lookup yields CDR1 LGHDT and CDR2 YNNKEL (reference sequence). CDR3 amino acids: CASRWGHEQFF. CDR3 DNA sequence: TGTGCCAGCAGATGGGGCCATGAGCAGTTCTTC.

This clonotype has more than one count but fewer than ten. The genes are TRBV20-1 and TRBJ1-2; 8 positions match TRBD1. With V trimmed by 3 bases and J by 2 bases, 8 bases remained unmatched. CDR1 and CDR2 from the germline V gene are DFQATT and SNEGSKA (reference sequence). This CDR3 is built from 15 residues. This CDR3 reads CSARGYGQGNYGYTF. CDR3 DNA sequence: TGCAGTGCTAGGGGGTATGGACAGGGCAACTATGGCTACACCTTC.

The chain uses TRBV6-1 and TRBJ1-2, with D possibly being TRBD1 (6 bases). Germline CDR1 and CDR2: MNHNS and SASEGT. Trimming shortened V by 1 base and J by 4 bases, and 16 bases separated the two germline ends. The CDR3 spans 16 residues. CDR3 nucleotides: TGTGCCAGCAGTGAAGGGACAGTGAGTGGGAGCTATGGCTACACCTTC. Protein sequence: CASSEGTVSGSYGYTF.

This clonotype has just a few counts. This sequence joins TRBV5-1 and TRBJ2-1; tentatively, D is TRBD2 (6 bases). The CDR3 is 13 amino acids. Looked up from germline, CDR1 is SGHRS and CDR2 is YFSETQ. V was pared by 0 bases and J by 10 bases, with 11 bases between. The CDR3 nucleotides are TGCGCCAGCAGCTTGGCCCTTGCGGGGGAGCAGTTCTTC. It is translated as CASSLALAGEQFF.

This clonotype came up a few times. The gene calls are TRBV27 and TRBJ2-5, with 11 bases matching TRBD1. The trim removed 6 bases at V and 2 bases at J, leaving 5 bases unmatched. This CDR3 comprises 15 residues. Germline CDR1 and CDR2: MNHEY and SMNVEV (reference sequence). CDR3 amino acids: CASSRTGGWQETQYF. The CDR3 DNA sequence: TGTGCCAGCAGCAGGACAGGGGGCTGGCAAGAGACCCAGTACTTC.

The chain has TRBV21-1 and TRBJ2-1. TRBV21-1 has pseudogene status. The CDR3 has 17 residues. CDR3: CASSTHLAGTTYNEQFF. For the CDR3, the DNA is TGTGCCAGCAGCACCCACCTGGCGGGGACTACCTACAATGAGCAGTTCTTC.

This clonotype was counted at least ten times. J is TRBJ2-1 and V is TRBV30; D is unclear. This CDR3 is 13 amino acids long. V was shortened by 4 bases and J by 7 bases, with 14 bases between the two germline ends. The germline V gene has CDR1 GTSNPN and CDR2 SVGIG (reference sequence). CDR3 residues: CAWINPGENEQFF. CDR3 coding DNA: TGTGCCTGGATCAATCCAGGAGAAAATGAGCAGTTCTTC.

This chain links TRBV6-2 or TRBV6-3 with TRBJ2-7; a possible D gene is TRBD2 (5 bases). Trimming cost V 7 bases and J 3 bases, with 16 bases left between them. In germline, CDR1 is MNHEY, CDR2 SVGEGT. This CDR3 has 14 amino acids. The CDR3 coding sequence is TGTGCCAGCACCAACTTCGGACGGGACTACGAGCAGTACTTC. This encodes CASTNFGRDYEQYF.

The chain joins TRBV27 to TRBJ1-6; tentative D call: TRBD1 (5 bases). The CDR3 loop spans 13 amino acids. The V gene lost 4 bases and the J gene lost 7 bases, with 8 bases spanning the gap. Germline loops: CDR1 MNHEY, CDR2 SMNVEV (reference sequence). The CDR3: CASSSSGNSPLHF. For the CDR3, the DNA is TGTGCCAGCAGTTCCTCAGGGAATTCACCCCTCCACTTT.

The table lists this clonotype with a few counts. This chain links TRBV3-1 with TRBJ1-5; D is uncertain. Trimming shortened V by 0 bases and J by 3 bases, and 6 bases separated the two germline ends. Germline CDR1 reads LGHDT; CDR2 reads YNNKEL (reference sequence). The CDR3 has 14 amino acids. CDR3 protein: CASSQDLLNQPQHF. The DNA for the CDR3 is TGTGCCAGCAGCCAAGACCTTCTCAATCAGCCCCAGCATTTT.

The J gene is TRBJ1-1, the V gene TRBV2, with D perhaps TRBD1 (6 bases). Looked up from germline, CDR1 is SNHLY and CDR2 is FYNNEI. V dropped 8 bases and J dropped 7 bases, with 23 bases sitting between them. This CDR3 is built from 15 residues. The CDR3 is CASRGTRDNKGEAFF. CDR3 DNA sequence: TGTGCCAGCCGGGGGACCCGGGACAATAAGGGTGAAGCTTTCTTT.

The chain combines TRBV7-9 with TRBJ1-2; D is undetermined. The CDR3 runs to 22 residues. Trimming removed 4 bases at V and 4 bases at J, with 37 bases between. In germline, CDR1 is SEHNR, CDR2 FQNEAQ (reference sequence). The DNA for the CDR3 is TGTGCCAGCAGCTCCCTCAGCGCCTCCCACCAATCTCGGGCGGGAATAGGCTATGGCTACACCTTC. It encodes CASSSLSASHQSRAGIGYGYTF. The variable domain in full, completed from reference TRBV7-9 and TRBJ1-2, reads DTGVSQNPRHKITKRGQNVTFRCDPISEHNRLYWYRQTLGQGPEFLTYFQNEAQLEKSRLLSDRFSAERPKGSFSTLEIQRTEQGDSAMYLCASSSLSASHQSRAGIGYGYTFGSGTRLTVV.

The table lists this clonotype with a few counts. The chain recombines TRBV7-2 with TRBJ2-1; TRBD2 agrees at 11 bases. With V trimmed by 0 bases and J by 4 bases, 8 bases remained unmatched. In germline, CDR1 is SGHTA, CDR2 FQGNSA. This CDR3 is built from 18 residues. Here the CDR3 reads CASSLAVSSGRLYNEQFF. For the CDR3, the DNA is TGTGCCAGCAGCTTAGCGGTATCTAGCGGGAGGCTGTACAATGAGCAGTTCTTC. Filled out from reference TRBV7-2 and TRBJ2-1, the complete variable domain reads GAGVSQSPSNKVTEKGKDVELRCDPISGHTALYWYRQSLGQGLEFLIYFQGNSAPDKSGLPSDRFSAERTGGSVSTLTIQRTQQEDSAVYLCASSLAVSSGRLYNEQFFGPGTRLTVL.

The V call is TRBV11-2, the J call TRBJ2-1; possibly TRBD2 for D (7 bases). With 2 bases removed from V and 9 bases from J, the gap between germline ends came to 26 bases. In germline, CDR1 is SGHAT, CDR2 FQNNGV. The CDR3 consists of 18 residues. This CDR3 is CASSLTPLPGGHRSEQFF. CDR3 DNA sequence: TGTGCCAGCAGCTTAACCCCGCTTCCGGGGGGCCATCGCAGTGAGCAGTTCTTC.

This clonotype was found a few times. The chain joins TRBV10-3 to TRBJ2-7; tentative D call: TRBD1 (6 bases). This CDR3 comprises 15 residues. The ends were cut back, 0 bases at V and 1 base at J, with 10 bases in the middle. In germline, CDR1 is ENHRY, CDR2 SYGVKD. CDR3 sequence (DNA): TGTGCCATCAGTGAGTCTGGCAGGGGTTCCTACGAGCAGTACTTC. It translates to CAISESGRGSYEQYF.

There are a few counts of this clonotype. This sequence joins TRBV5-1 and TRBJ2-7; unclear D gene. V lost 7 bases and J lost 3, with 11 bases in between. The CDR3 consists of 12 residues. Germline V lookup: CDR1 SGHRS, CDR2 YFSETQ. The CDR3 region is CASSASLYEQYF. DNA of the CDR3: TGCGCCAGCTCGGCCTCCCTCTACGAGCAGTACTTC.

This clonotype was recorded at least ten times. In DNA form, the CDR3 reads TGTGCCAGCAGCCGCGGACAGCTGAATGAAAAACTGTTTTTT. Protein product: CASSRGQLNEKLFF. V is TRBV7-9 and J is TRBJ1-4; maybe TRBD1 (6 bases). CDR1 and CDR2 from the germline V gene are SEHNR and FQNEAQ (reference sequence). V shed 5 bases and J shed 5 bases, with 12 bases lying between them. The CDR3 runs to 14 residues. Combining the CDR3 with reference TRBV7-9 and TRBJ1-4 gives the whole variable domain DTGVSQNPRHKITKRGQNVTFRCDPISEHNRLYWYRQTLGQGPEFLTYFQNEAQLEKSRLLSDRFSAERPKGSFSTLEIQRTEQGDSAMYLCASSRGQLNEKLFFGSGTQLSVL.

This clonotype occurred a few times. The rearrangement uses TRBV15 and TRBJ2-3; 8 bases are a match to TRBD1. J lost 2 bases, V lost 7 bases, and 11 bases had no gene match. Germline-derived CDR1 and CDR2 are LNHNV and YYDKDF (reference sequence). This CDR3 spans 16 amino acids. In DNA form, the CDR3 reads TGTGCCACCACCCCGGCCCGACAGGGGCCCACAGATACGCAGTATTTT. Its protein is CATTPARQGPTDTQYF.

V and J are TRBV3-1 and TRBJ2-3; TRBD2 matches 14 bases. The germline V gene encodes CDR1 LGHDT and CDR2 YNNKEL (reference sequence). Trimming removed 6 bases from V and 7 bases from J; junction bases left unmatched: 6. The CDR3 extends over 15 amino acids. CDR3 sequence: CASRMGLAGVNTQYF. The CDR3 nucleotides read TGTGCCAGCAGGATGGGACTAGCGGGGGTGAATACGCAGTATTTT.